This T cell receptor (beta chain) was identified during a study of blood T cell repertoires in COVID-19. Germline lookup yields CDR1 DFQATT and CDR2 SNEGSKA (reference sequence). CDR3 size: 11 residues. V was clipped by 4 bases and J by 7 bases, with 10 bases between them. As processed by the authors: By means of reference gene primer amplification, nucleated cell counts were estimated. Libraries were prepared by immunoSEQ multiplex PCR; TCRdb keeps only in-frame clonotypes and omits some of them. V and J calls and clone size follow that table, whereas D and trimming were derived from the DNA. The sample records some 97,000 clones, over 75% being singletons.

The chain couples TRBV20-1 to TRBJ1-2, with D possibly being TRBD1 (5 bases). The TCR sequence derives from a man in his 60s with acute or convalescent COVID-19. The specimen was peripheral blood. The CDR3 DNA reads as TGCAGTGCTAAGGGACTAAGTGGCTACACCTTC. It is translated as CSAKGLSGYTF.